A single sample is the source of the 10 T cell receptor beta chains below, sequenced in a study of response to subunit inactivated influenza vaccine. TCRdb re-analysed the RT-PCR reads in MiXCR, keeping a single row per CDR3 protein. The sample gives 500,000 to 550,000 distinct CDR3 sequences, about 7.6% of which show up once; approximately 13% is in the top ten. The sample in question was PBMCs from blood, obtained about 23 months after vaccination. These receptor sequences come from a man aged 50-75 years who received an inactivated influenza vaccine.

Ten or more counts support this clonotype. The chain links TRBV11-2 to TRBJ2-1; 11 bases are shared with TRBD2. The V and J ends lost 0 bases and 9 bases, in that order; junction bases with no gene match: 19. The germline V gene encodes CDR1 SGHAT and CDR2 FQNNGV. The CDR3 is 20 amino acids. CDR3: CASSLDFTSGRRRLRGEQFF. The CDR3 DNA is TGTGCCAGCAGCTTAGACTTTACTAGCGGGAGAAGGAGGTTACGAGGTGAGCAGTTCTTC.

The CDR3 nucleotides read TGTGCCAGCAGTGAAGAAATGGGGACTGGGGCCAACGTCCTGACTTTC. This sequence encodes CASSEEMGTGANVLTF. This chain joins TRBV6-1 and TRBJ2-6; no firm D call. From germline, CDR1 is MNHNS and CDR2 SASEGT. The length of the CDR3 is 16 residues. Trimming cost V 1 base and J 2 bases, with 9 bases left between them.

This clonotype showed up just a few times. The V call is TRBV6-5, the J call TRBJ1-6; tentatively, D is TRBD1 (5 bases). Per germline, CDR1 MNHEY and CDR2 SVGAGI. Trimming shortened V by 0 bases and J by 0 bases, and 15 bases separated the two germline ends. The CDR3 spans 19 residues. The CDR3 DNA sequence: TGTGCCAGCAGTTACTCGATTAGGGGTGGGAGCTCCTATAATTCACCCCTCCACTTT. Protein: CASSYSIRGGSSYNSPLHF.

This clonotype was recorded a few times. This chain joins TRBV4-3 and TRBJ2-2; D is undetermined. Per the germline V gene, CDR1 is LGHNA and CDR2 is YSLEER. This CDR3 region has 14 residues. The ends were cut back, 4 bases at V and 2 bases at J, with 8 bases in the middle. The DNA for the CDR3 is TGCGCCAGCAGCCGGAAGGAAAACACCGGGGAGCTGTTTTTT. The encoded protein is CASSRKENTGELFF.

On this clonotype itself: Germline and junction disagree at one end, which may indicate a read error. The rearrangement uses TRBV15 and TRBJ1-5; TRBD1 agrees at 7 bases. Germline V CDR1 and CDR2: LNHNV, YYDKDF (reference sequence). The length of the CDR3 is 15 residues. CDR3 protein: CPTSRDRGGRQPQHF. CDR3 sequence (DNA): TGTCCCACCAGCAGAGATCGAGGGGGCAGGCAGCCCCAGCATTTT.

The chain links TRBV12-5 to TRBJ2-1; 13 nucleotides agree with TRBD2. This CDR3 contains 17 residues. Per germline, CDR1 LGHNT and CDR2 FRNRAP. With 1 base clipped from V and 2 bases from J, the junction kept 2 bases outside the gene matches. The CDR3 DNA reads TGTGCTAGTGGTTTGGGACTAGCGGGGGGACCCTACAATGAGCAGTTCTTC. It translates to CASGLGLAGGPYNEQFF. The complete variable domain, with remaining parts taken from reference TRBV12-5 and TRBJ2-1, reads DARVTQTPRHKVTEMGQEVTMRCQPILGHNTVFWYRQTMMQGLELLAYFRNRAPLDDSGMPKDRFSAEMPDATLATLKIQPSEPRDSAVYFCASGLGLAGGPYNEQFFGPGTRLTVL.

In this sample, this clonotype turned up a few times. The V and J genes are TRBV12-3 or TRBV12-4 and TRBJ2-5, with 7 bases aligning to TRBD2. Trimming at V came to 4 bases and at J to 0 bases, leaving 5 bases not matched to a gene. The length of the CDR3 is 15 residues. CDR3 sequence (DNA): TGTGCCAGCAGTTGGGGAGCGGGGAACCAAGAGACCCAGTACTTC. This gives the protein CASSWGAGNQETQYF.

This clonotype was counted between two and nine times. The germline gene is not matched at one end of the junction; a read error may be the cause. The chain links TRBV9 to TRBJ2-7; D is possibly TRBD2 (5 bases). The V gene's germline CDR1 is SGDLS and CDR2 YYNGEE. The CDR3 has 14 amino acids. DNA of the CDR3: TGTGCCCGCAGCGTAGGAGGCCTGGGGTACGAGCAGTACTTC. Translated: CARSVGGLGYEQYF. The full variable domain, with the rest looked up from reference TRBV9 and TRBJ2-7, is DSGVTQTPKHLITATGQRVTLRCSPRSGDLSVYWYQQSLDQGLQFLIQYYNGEERAKGNILERFSAQQFPDLHSELNLSSLELGDSALYFCARSVGGLGYEQYFGPGTRLTVT.

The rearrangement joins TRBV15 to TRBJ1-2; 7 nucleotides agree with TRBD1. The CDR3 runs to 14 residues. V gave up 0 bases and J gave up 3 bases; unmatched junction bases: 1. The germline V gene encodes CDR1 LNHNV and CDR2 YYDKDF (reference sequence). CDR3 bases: TGTGCCACCAGCAGAGATCAGGGGGACTATGGCTACACCTTC. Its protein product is CATSRDQGDYGYTF.

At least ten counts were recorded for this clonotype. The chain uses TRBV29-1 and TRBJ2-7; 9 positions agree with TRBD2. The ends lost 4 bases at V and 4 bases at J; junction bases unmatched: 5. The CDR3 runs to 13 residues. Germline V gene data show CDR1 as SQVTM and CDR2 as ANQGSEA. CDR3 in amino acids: CSVVSGSLYEQYF. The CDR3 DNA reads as TGCAGCGTTGTTAGCGGGAGTTTATACGAGCAGTACTTC.